This T cell receptor (beta chain) was observed in a study of blood T cells in healthy people across ages. There are many counts of this clonotype. Its specificity is not known. Study outcomes and limitations: It was not possible, with unsorted PBMCs, to conclusively compare naive and antigen-experienced cells. A roughly linear age-dependent decrease characterized TCR beta diversity per million T cells. Observed TCR beta diversity showed a strong correlation with the percentage of naive T cells as measured by flow cytometry.

Through a sample-barcoded 5' primer and a J-beta primer mix, a second PCR was run for about 6 to 11 cycles. Each of the cDNA molecules was tagged by a template-switch adaptor with 12 random nucleotides. MiXCR was run by TCRdb on the 5' RACE reads, yielding one entry per CDR3 protein. The sample records 550,000 to 750,000 distinct CDR3 sequences, roughly 21% being singletons. Germline CDR1 SGHRS, CDR2 YFSETQ. The CDR3 is 15 amino acids. V dropped 1 base and J dropped 5 bases, with 15 bases sitting between them. The sequenced sample was blood. The TCR sequence derives from a man in his 70s in good health. The chain joins TRBV5-1 to TRBJ2-5; D possibly uses TRBD1 or TRBD2 (5 bases each). This CDR3 reads CASSLLGTQFETQYF. The CDR3, as DNA: TGCGCCAGCAGCTTGCTCGGGACCCAGTTTGAGACCCAGTACTTC.